Below are 3 T cell receptor beta chains sequenced from a single sample in a study of blood T cells in healthy people across ages. With a J-beta primer mix and a sample-barcoded 5' primer, a second PCR ran about 7 to 12 cycles. TCRdb called the 5' RACE reads again in MiXCR, with one record for every CDR3 protein. The top ten clones hold 15% to 20% of a sample with hundreds of thousands of distinct CDR3 sequences, 35% to 50% of them seen once. Sequenced input: blood. These receptors came from a man older than 75 in good health.

The chain carries TRBV7-9 and TRBJ2-3; perhaps TRBD2 as D (5 bases). CDR3 length: 16 amino acids. From germline, CDR1 is SEHNR and CDR2 FQNEAQ (reference sequence). V lost 5 bases, J lost 0 bases, and 15 bases lay in between. The CDR3 reads CASSRSSGPSTDTQYF. In DNA, the CDR3 is TGTGCCAGCAGCAGATCAAGCGGACCTAGCACAGATACGCAGTATTTT.

The rearrangement links TRBV27 to TRBJ1-6; 7 nucleotides agree with TRBD1. This CDR3 region has 13 residues. The germline CDR1 and CDR2 sequences are MNHEY and SMNVEV (reference sequence). The junction had 7 bases not matched to a gene; V was cut back by 7 bases and J by 10 bases. Here the CDR3 reads CASTRDRESPLHF. The CDR3 DNA reads as TGTGCCAGCACCCGAGACAGGGAATCACCCCTCCACTTT.

The chain carries TRBV7-2 and TRBJ2-7; the D gene is possibly TRBD2 (6 bases). This CDR3 spans 14 amino acids. The germline V gene encodes CDR1 SGHTA and CDR2 FQGNSA. The ends were cut back, 2 bases at V and 6 bases at J, with 14 bases in the middle. In nucleotides, the CDR3 is TGTGCCAGCAGCTTATTGGGGGGTACTCGCGAGCAGTACTTC. It translates to CASSLLGGTREQYF. Based on the CDR3 plus reference TRBV7-2 and TRBJ2-7, the full variable domain is GAGVSQSPSNKVTEKGKDVELRCDPISGHTALYWYRQSLGQGLEFLIYFQGNSAPDKSGLPSDRFSAERTGGSVSTLTIQRTQQEDSAVYLCASSLLGGTREQYFGPGTRLTVT.